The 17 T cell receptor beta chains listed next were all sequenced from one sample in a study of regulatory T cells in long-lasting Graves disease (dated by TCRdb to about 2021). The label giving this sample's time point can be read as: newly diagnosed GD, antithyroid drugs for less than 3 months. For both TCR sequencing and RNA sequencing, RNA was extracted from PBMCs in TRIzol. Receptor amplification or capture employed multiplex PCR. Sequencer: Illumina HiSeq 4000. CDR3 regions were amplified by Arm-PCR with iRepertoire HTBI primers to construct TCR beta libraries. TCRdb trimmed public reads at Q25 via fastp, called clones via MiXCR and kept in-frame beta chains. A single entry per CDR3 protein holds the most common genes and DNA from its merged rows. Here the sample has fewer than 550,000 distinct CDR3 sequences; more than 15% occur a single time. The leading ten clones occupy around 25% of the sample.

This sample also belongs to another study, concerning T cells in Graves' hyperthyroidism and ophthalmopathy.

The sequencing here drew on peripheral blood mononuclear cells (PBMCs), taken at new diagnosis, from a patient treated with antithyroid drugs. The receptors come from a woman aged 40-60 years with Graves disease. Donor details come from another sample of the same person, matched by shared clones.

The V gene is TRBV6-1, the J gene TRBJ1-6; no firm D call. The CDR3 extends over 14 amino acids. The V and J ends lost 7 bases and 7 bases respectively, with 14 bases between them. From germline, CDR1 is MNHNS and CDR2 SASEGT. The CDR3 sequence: CASTPLLENSPLHF. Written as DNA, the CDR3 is TGTGCCAGCACCCCCTTGCTGGAGAATTCACCCCTCCACTTT.

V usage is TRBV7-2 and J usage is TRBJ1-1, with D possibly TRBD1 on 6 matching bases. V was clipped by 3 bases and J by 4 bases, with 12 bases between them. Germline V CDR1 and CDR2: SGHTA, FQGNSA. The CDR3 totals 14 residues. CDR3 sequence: CASSLHRVGTEAFF. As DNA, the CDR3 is TGTGCCAGCAGCTTGCACAGGGTGGGCACTGAAGCTTTCTTT.

The CDR3 nucleotides are TGTGCCAGCAGCCAAGTGATCACAGGGGGGTACGAGCAGTACTTC. Translating it yields CASSQVITGGYEQYF. V gene TRBV14 combines with J gene TRBJ2-7; 8 bases map to TRBD1. The CDR3 is made up of 15 amino acids. Germline V gene data show CDR1 as SGHDN and CDR2 as FVKESK. V lost 1 base to trimming and J lost 4 bases; unmatched junction nucleotides: 6. The whole variable domain, filled in from reference TRBV14 and TRBJ2-7, reads EAGVTQFPSHSVIEKGQTVTLRCDPISGHDNLYWYRRVMGKEIKFLLHFVKESKQDESGMPNNRFLAERTGGTYSTLKVQPAELEDSGVYFCASSQVITGGYEQYFGPGTRLTVT.

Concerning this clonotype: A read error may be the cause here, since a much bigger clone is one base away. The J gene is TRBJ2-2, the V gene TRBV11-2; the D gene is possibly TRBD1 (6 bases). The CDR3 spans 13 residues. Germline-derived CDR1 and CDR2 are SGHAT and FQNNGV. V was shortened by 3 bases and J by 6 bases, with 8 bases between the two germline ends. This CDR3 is CASSLGTSGELFF. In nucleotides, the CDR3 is TGTGCCAGCAGCTTGGGGACATCCGGGGAGCTGTTTTTT.

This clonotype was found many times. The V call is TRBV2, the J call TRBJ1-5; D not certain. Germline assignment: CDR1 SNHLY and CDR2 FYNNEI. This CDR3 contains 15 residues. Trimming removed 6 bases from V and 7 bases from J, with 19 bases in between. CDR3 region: CASSLGPSRGQPQHF. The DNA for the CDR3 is TGTGCCAGCAGCTTAGGTCCCTCCCGGGGACAGCCCCAGCATTTT.

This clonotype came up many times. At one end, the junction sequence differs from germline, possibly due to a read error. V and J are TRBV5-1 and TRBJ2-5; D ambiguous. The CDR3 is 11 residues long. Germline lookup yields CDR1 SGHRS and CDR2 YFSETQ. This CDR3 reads CASSFQGTQYF. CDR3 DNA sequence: TGCGCCAGCAGCTTCCAAGGGACCCAGTACTTC.

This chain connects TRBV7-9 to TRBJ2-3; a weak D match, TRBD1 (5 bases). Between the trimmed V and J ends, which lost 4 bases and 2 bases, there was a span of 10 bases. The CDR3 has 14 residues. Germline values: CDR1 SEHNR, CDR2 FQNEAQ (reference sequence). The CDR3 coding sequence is TGTGCCAGCAGCTCCGGCAGGGTCACAGATACGCAGTATTTT. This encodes CASSSGRVTDTQYF.

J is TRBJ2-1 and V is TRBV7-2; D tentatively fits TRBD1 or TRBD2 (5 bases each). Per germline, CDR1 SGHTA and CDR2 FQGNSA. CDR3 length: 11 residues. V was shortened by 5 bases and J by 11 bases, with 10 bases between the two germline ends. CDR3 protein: CASSLGTQQFF. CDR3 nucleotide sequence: TGTGCCAGCAGCCTCGGGACCCAGCAGTTCTTC.

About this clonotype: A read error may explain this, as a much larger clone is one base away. This chain's CDR3 is CASSAGSLGDTIYF. CDR3 DNA sequence: TGTGCCAGCAGTGCCGGGAGCCTAGGAGACACCATATATTTT. The chain carries TRBV2 and TRBJ1-3; D remains unclear. The germline V gene encodes CDR1 SNHLY and CDR2 FYNNEI. The CDR3 loop spans 14 amino acids. The ends were cut back, 4 bases at V and 8 bases at J, with 15 bases in the middle. The full variable domain, rest sourced from reference TRBV2 and TRBJ1-3, is EPEVTQTPSHQVTQMGQEVILRCVPISNHLYFYWYRQILGQKVEFLVSFYNNEISEKSEIFDDQFSVERPDGSNFTLKIRSTKLEDSAMYFCASSAGSLGDTIYFGEGSWLTVV.

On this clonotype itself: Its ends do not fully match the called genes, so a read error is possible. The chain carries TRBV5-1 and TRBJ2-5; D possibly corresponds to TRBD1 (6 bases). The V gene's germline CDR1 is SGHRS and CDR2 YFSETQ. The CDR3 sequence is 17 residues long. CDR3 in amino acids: CASSSSPGTTIQETQYF. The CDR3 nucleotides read TGTGCCAGCAGCAGTTCTCCCGGGACAACGATCCAAGAGACCCAGTACTTC.

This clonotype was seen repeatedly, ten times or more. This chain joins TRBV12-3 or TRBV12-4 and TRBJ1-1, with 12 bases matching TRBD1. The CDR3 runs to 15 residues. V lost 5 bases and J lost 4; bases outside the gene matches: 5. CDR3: CASSKGQGAVTEAFF. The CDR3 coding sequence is TGTGCCAGCAGTAAGGGACAGGGGGCGGTCACTGAAGCTTTCTTT.

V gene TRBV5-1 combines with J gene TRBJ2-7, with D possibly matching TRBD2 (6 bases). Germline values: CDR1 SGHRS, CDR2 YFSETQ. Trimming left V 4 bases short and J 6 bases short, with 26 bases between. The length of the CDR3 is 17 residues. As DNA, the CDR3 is TGCGCCAGCAGCGAATCGGGGGTCGGGCCGGGGCTGGGCGAGCAGTACTTC. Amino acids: CASSESGVGPGLGEQYF.

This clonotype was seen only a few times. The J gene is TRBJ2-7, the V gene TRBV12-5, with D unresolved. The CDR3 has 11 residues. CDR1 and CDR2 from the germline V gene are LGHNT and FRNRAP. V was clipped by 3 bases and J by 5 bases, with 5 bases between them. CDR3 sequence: CASGFGNEQYF. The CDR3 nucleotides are TGTGCTAGTGGTTTTGGTAACGAGCAGTACTTC.

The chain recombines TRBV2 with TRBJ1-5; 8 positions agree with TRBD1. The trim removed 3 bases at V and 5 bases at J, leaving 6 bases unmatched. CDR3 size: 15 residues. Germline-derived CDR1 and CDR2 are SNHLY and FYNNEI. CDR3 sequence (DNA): TGTGCCAGCAGTGATCGGTCAGGGGGCCATCAGCCCCAGCATTTT. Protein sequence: CASSDRSGGHQPQHF.

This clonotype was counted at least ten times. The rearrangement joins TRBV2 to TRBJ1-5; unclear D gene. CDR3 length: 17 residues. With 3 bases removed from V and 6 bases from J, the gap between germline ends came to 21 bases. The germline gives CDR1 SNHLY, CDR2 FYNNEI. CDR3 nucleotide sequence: TGTGCCAGCAGTGATCTGTATACACGACTTTCTAGTCAGCCCCAGCATTTT. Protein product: CASSDLYTRLSSQPQHF.

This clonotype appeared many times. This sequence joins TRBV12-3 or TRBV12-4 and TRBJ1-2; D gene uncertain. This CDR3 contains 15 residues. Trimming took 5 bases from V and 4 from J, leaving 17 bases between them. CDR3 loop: CASSRHVGPVYGYTF. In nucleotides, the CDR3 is TGTGCCAGCAGTAGACATGTAGGGCCGGTCTATGGCTACACCTTC.

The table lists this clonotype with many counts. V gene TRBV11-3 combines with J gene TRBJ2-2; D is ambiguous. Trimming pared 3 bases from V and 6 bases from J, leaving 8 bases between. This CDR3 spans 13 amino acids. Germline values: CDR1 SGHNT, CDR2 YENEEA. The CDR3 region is CASSFTRPGELFF. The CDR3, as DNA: TGTGCCAGCAGCTTCACCCGCCCCGGGGAGCTGTTTTTT.